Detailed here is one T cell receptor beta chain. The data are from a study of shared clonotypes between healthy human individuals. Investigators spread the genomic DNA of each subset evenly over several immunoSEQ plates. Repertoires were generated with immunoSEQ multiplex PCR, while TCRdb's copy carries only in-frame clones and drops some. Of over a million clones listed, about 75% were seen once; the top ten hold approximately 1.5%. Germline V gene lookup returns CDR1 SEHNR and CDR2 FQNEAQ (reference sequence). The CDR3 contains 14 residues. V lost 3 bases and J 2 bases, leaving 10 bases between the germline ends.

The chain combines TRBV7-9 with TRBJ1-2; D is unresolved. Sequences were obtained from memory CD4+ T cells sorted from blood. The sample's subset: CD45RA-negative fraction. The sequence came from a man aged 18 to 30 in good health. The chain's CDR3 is CASSLKSQNYGYTF. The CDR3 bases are TGTGCCAGCAGCTTGAAGTCGCAGAACTATGGCTACACCTTC.